The table lists the clone carrying this T cell receptor beta chain with a count of one. Only in-frame clones appear in the TCRdb table, and some are missing; sequencing was by immunoSEQ multiplex PCR. The repertoire holds about 98,000 clones, with 86% as singletons. This specimen belongs to a study of graft-versus-host responses after intestinal transplantation. Germline values: CDR1 LNHDA, CDR2 SQIVND (reference sequence). After removal of 5 bases from V and 7 bases from J, the junction contained 8 bases not matched to a gene. This CDR3 has 15 amino acids. This TCR derives from a human patient who received an intestinal transplant, so some T cells may come from the graft donor. The chain carries TRBV19 and TRBJ2-1; 10 bases are shared with TRBD2. Source: PBMCs, taken 255 days after intestinal transplant. CDR3 sequence (DNA): TGTGCCAGTAGTTGGCTAGCGGGGGCAGAAAATGAGCAGTTCTTC. Translation: CASSWLAGAENEQFF.